These 6 T cell receptor beta chains originate from one sample sequenced in a study of identical twins. TCRdb redid the calling of the 5' RACE reads with MiXCR, one entry per CDR3 protein. Of fewer than 900,000 distinct CDR3 sequences listed, about 20% are singletons. The same specimen was also included in a second study, on T cells expressing NK-cell markers.

Material for sequencing was PBMCs. Receptor source: a woman aged 18-29 years in good health.

The rearrangement links TRBV9 to TRBJ2-7; D might be TRBD1 (6 bases). Germline CDR1 and CDR2: SGDLS and YYNGEE. Trimming shortened V by 7 bases and J by 5 bases, and 16 bases separated the two germline ends. CDR3 length: 13 residues. DNA of the CDR3: TGTGCCAGCGGGAGAACAGGGAATCACGAGCAGTACTTC. This sequence encodes CASGRTGNHEQYF.

This clonotype showed up many times. The chain employs TRBV6-5 and TRBJ2-7; TRBD2 agrees at 9 bases. The CDR3 length is 16 residues. Germline values: CDR1 MNHEY, CDR2 SVGAGI. V dropped 0 bases and J dropped 7; count of bases not matched to a gene: 10. The CDR3 here is CASSYSFAGGPGEQYF. In DNA, the CDR3 is TGTGCCAGCAGTTACTCCTTCGCGGGAGGGCCTGGGGAGCAGTACTTC.

This clonotype has only a few counts. The chain recombines TRBV12-3 or TRBV12-4 with TRBJ1-1; unclear D gene. V lost 4 bases and J 5 bases, leaving 14 bases between the germline ends. CDR3 size: 14 residues. The CDR3 reads CASSSRMRETEAFF. Written as DNA, the CDR3 is TGTGCCAGCAGTTCCCGCATGAGGGAGACTGAAGCTTTCTTT.

The gene calls are TRBV10-3 and TRBJ2-5, with 10 bases that match TRBD1. The length of the CDR3 is 12 residues. The germline gives CDR1 ENHRY, CDR2 SYGVKD. Losses at the gene ends were 10 bases for V and 10 bases for J; bases not matched to a gene: 9. The CDR3 sequence: CASLRDRGDQYF. The CDR3 nucleotides read TGTGCCAGCCTCCGGGACAGGGGTGACCAGTACTTC.

This clonotype was counted a few times. The rearrangement uses TRBV20-1 and TRBJ1-2, with 7 bases fitting TRBD1. The CDR3 is 12 amino acids. CDR1 and CDR2 (germline): DFQATT, SNEGSKA (reference sequence). V trimming: 3 bases; J trimming: 7 bases; junction bases outside the gene matches: 5. The CDR3 sequence: CSARSGTAGYTF. CDR3 sequence (DNA): TGCAGTGCTAGGTCCGGGACAGCTGGCTACACCTTC.

This clonotype showed up just a few times. The rearrangement uses TRBV7-2 and TRBJ2-3, with 9 bases fitting TRBD2. The ends lost 5 bases at V and 4 bases at J; junction bases unmatched: 7. Per germline, CDR1 SGHTA and CDR2 FQGNSA. CDR3 length equals 15 residues. In nucleotides, the CDR3 is TGTGCCAGCAGCCGCGGACTAGCGATTTCAGATACGCAGTATTTT. Amino acid sequence: CASSRGLAISDTQYF.